The source of this TCR beta chain is a study of radiation and T cells in renal cell carcinoma. Study-level findings and limits: In blood, top tumor clones expanded by 2 weeks, shrinking by 4. Pretreatment tumor biopsies were lacking, so baseline clonotypes are unknown.

Time point given: blood 4 weeks post-SBRT, at nephrectomy. The sample's treatment: 15 Gy SBRT to primary tumor, nephrectomy 4 weeks later. Nephrectomy followed 15 Gy stereotactic body radiation by 4 weeks. Clones were read by immunoSEQ multiplex PCR, and TCRdb kept only the in-frame ones, dropping some. The sample lists about 77,000 clones; 75% to 90% were seen once. V lost 0 bases to trimming and J lost 3 bases, with 6 bases between them. In germline, CDR1 is SQVTM, CDR2 ANQGSEA. CDR3 length: 14 residues. A remark on this clone: Its antigen is as yet unknown.

The J gene is TRBJ2-6, the V gene TRBV29-1; no clear D. Source: blood, taken from a patient whose treatment included radiotherapy and nephrectomy. This sequence was found in a woman aged 60-75 years with renal cell carcinoma. CDR3 in DNA: TGCAGCGTTGAAGATATGGGTGGGGCCAACGTCCTGACTTTC. Its protein is CSVEDMGGANVLTF.